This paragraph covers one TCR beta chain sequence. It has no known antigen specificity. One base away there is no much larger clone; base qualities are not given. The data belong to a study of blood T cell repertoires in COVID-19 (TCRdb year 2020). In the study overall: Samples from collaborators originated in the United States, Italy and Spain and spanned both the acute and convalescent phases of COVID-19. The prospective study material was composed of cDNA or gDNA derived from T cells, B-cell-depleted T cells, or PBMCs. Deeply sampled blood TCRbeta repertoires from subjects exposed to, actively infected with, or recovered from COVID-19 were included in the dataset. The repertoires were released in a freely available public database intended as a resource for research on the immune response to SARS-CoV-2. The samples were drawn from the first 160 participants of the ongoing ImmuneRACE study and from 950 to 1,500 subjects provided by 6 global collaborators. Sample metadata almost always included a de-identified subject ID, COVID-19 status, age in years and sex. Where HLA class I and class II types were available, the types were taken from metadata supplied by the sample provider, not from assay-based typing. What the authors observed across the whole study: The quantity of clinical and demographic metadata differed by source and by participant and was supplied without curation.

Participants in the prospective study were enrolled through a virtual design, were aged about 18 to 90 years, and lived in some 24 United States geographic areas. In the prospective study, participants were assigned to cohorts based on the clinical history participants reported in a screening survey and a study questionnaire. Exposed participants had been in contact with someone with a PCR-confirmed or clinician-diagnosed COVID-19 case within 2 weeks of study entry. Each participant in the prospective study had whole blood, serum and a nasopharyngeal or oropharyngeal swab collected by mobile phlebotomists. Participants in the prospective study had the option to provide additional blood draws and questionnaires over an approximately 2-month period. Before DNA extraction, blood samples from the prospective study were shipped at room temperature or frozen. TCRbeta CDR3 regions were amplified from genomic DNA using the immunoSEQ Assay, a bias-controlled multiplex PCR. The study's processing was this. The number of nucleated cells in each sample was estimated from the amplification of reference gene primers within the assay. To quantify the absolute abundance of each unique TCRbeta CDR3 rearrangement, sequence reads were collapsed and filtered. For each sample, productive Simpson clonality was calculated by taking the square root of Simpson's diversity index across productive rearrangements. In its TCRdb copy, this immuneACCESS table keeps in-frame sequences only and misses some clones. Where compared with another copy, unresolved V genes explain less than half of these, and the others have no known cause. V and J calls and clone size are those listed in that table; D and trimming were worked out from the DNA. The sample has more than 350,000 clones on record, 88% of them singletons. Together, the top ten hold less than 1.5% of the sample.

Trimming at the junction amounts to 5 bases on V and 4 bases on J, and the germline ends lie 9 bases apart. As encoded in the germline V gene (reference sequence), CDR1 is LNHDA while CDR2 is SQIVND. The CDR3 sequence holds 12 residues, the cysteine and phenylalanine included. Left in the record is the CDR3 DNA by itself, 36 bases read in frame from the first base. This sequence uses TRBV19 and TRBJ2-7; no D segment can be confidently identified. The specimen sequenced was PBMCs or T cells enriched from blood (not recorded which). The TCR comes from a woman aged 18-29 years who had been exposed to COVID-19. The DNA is TGTGCCAGTAGTCCGGTTGGTTACGAGCAGTACTTC. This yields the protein CASSPVGYEQYF.